This T cell receptor (beta chain) was retrieved from a study of vaccination and CD4 T cells after COVID-19. Study overall: The interval from dose two to post-vaccine sampling had a median of roughly 70 days, and it ranged from 14 to 241.

Treatment reported: approximately nine-day PBMC culture with coronavirus spike peptide pools or control peptides (ViraFEST assay). Cultured CD4+ T cells had their DNA profiled by the Oncomine TCR Beta short-read assay. Via MiXCR, TCRdb re-called the PCR reads, giving one row per CDR3 protein. The sample consists of fewer than 30,000 distinct CDR3 sequences, around 50% of them appearing once. A word on this clonotype: Antigen: not known.

V lost 1 base and J lost 1; bases outside the gene matches: 8. This CDR3 spans 17 amino acids. This TCR derives from a human donor who received a COVID-19 vaccine. The chain employs TRBV12-3 or TRBV12-4 and TRBJ2-7, with 9 bases lining up with TRBD1. Sequenced here: CD4+ T cells from blood, cultured in vitro, sampled before SARS-CoV-2 vaccination. The CDR3, as DNA: TGTGCCAGCAGTTTAGGGATACAGGGGGCCGGGTCCTACGAGCAGTACTTC. Translating it yields CASSLGIQGAGSYEQYF.